This T cell receptor (beta chain) was recorded in a study of cytomegalovirus exposure and HLA in healthy donors. Across the whole study: Earlier findings included approximately 120 million unique TCR beta sequences obtained from 150 million to 200 million T cells. The early release's HLA-typed donors yielded 70 million to 85 million unique TCRs.

The PCR was carried out with 60 Vbeta primers and 13 Jbeta primers. Measured with immunoSEQ multiplex PCR; TCRdb has only the in-frame clones, and not every one. Of 100,000 to 150,000 clones in the sample, 70% to 85% are singletons; the top ten hold about 1%. Study-level findings and limits: TCR beta V- and J-gene trimming, according to a later analysis, was linked to a missense DCLRE1C variant.

Healthy donors of bone marrow made up the group. V dropped 5 bases and J dropped 8; count of bases not matched to a gene: 11. The CDR3 has 14 amino acids. The germline gives CDR1 SGHNT, CDR2 YENEEA. Comment on this clone: Its antigen remains unknown.

The sample was PBMCs. This clonotype was sampled from a boy aged 10-17 years in good health and CMV-seronegative. The chain has TRBV11-3 and TRBJ1-2; TRBD1 matches at 7 bases. CDR3 DNA: TGTGCCAGCAGCCGGGACAGACCCACTGACGGCTACACCTTC. Its protein product is CASSRDRPTDGYTF.